Below, 25 T cell receptor beta chains from the same sample are listed, as sequenced in a study of T cells expressing NK-cell markers. Reprocessing the 5' RACE reads, TCRdb reports a single entry for every CDR3 protein and omits DNA. In all, the sample yields about 460,000 distinct CDR3 sequences. The material sequenced was blood T cells: a sorted CD56 or NKG2C T cell subset, CD4+ or CD8+ T cells, or bulk PBMC T cells (not recorded which). These TCRs come from a woman aged 45 to 65 in good health.

V usage is TRBV7-9 and J usage is TRBJ2-1; the TRBD2 assignment by TCRdb is unverifiable without DNA. This CDR3 region has 21 residues. The germline CDR1 and CDR2 sequences are SEHNR and FQNEAQ (reference sequence). CDR3 residues: CASSPRKIGLAVPSSYNEQFF.

The chain is built from TRBV5-1 and TRBJ2-1; the D gene TCRdb calls, TRBD2, cannot be checked with no DNA. Germline assignment: CDR1 SGHRS and CDR2 YFSETQ. The CDR3 contains 14 residues. The CDR3 loop reads CASSAGPGLDEQFF.

This rearrangement joins TRBV7-3 to TRBJ2-1; the D gene TCRdb calls, TRBD2, cannot be checked with no DNA. From germline, CDR1 is SGHTA and CDR2 FQGTGA. The CDR3 is 14 amino acids. The CDR3 loop reads CASSPDMTSYEQFF.

This chain connects TRBV10-3 to TRBJ1-1; TCRdb names TRBD1, which stays unverified in the absence of DNA. Per germline, CDR1 ENHRY and CDR2 SYGVKD. This CDR3 is 14 amino acids long. CDR3 residues: CAISEGQDNTEAFF.

V gene TRBV20-1 combines with J gene TRBJ2-7; there is no DNA to check the TCRdb D call of TRBD1. CDR3 length equals 15 residues. CDR1 and CDR2 (germline): DFQATT, SNEGSKA (reference sequence). The CDR3 loop reads CSVPGRASSPYEQYF.

The rearrangement uses TRBV9 and TRBJ2-3; TCRdb's assignment of TRBD1 cannot be checked, as there is no DNA. The germline CDR1 and CDR2 sequences are SGDLS and YYNGEE. There are 16 residues in the CDR3. The CDR3 is CASSVAGQGTTDTQYF.

The rearrangement uses TRBV23-1 and TRBJ1-5. TRBV23-1 is designated an ORF whose function remains uncertain. The CDR3 sequence is 16 residues long. The CDR3: CASSQFWGLGNQPQHF.

The chain has TRBV20-1 and TRBJ1-2. The CDR3 is 12 amino acids. CDR1 is DFQATT and CDR2 is SNEGSKA in the germline V gene (reference sequence). CDR3 protein: CSARDPNHPHTF.

This chain joins TRBV21-1 and TRBJ1-4; TCRdb's assignment of TRBD1 cannot be checked, as there is no DNA. TRBV21-1 has pseudogene status. The CDR3 extends over 18 amino acids. The CDR3 here is CASSKVDGGRGLNEKLFF.

This chain links TRBV24-1 with TRBJ2-1; TCRdb returns TRBD1, unconfirmable since there is no DNA. CDR1 and CDR2 (germline): KGHDR, SFDVKD. This CDR3 region has 15 residues. The CDR3 loop reads CATSGSGGPYNEQFF.

This chain connects TRBV11-2 to TRBJ2-7; the D call from TCRdb, TRBD1, cannot be confirmed without DNA. The germline V gene encodes CDR1 SGHAT and CDR2 FQNNGV. The CDR3 contains 14 residues. The chain's CDR3 is CASSSLTGFYEQYF. Looking up the rest from reference TRBV11-2 and TRBJ2-7 gives the full variable domain: EAGVAQSPRYKIIEKRQSVAFWCNPISGHATLYWYQQILGQGPKLLIQFQNNGVVDDSQLPKDRFSAERLKGVDSTLKIQPAKLEDSAVYLCASSSLTGFYEQYFGPGTRLTVT.

This chain joins TRBV5-1 and TRBJ1-2. The CDR3 covers 13 residues. Looked up from germline, CDR1 is SGHRS and CDR2 is YFSETQ. The CDR3 loop is CASSPGRSDGYTF. The variable domain in full, completed from reference TRBV5-1 and TRBJ1-2, reads KAGVTQTPRYLIKTRGQQVTLSCSPISGHRSVSWYQQTPGQGLQFLFEYFSETQRNKGNFPGRFSGRQFSNSRSEMNVSTLELGDSALYLCASSPGRSDGYTFGSGTRLTVV.

The rearrangement joins TRBV11-2 to TRBJ2-1. Per germline, CDR1 SGHAT and CDR2 FQNNGV. The CDR3 runs to 15 residues. The CDR3 here is CASSLEATSYNEQFF.

CDR3 protein: CASSFWGQPPGGELFF. The chain carries TRBV12-3 or TRBV12-4 and TRBJ2-2; lacking DNA, the TRBD1 call made by TCRdb goes unchecked. The CDR3 has 16 residues.

J is TRBJ1-4 and V is TRBV7-9; TCRdb's assignment of TRBD1 cannot be checked, as there is no DNA. The germline V gene has CDR1 SEHNR and CDR2 FQNEAQ (reference sequence). The CDR3 is 14 amino acids. CDR3 amino acids: CASSNRGSREKLFF.

The chain uses TRBV7-2 and TRBJ1-4. This CDR3 has 16 amino acids. CDR1 and CDR2 from the germline V gene are SGHTA and FQGNSA. CDR3 region: CASSHRPGATNEKLFF.

This chain uses TRBV12-3 or TRBV12-4 with TRBJ2-7; the TRBD1 assignment by TCRdb is unverifiable without DNA. This CDR3 comprises 14 residues. The chain's CDR3 is CASSSPFSSYEQYF.

The rearrangement links TRBV20-1 to TRBJ2-1; with no DNA, the TCRdb D assignment of TRBD2 cannot be verified. CDR1 is DFQATT, CDR2 SNEGSKA, per germline (reference sequence). The CDR3 consists of 13 residues. This CDR3 is CSAQRERSNEQFF.

V gene TRBV6-1 combines with J gene TRBJ2-1; lacking DNA, the TRBD2 call made by TCRdb goes unchecked. The V gene's germline CDR1 is MNHNS and CDR2 SASEGT. This CDR3 is 18 amino acids long. The CDR3: CASRWRTTRVSSYNEQFF.

The CDR3 loop is CASSLGGLASSYEQYF. The rearrangement links TRBV7-8 to TRBJ2-7; TCRdb indicates TRBD2, and absent DNA this call remains unverified. Germline CDR1 is SGHVS and CDR2 is FQNEAQ. The CDR3 consists of 16 residues. Filled out from reference TRBV7-8 and TRBJ2-7, the complete variable domain reads GAGVSQSPRYKVAKRGQDVALRCDPISGHVSLFWYQQALGQGPEFLTYFQNEAQLDKSGLPSDRFFAERPEGSVSTLKIQRTQQEDSAVYLCASSLGGLASSYEQYFGPGTRLTVT.

The V and J genes are TRBV29-1 and TRBJ2-4; the D gene TCRdb calls, TRBD1, cannot be checked with no DNA. This CDR3 spans 14 amino acids. The germline CDR1 and CDR2 sequences are SQVTM and ANQGSEA. The CDR3 loop is CSVLMTGPGNIQYF.

CDR3: CATLTGPMNTEAFF. This chain joins TRBV7-2 and TRBJ1-1; lacking DNA, the TRBD1 call made by TCRdb goes unchecked. The CDR3 runs to 14 residues. Germline CDR1 reads SGHTA; CDR2 reads FQGNSA.

The chain has TRBV12-3 or TRBV12-4 and TRBJ2-7; TCRdb designates TRBD2, a call that cannot be tested without DNA. The CDR3 has 15 residues. CDR3 in amino acids: CASRPGSSPAYEQYF.

This chain joins TRBV12-3 or TRBV12-4 and TRBJ2-5. The CDR3 length is 11 residues. This CDR3 reads CASSPQGTQYF.

The chain combines TRBV24-1 with TRBJ2-2; TCRdb lists TRBD2, though no DNA is available to test this call. The CDR3 length is 14 residues. Germline V lookup: CDR1 KGHDR, CDR2 SFDVKD. The CDR3 sequence: CATSDPQGSRELFF.